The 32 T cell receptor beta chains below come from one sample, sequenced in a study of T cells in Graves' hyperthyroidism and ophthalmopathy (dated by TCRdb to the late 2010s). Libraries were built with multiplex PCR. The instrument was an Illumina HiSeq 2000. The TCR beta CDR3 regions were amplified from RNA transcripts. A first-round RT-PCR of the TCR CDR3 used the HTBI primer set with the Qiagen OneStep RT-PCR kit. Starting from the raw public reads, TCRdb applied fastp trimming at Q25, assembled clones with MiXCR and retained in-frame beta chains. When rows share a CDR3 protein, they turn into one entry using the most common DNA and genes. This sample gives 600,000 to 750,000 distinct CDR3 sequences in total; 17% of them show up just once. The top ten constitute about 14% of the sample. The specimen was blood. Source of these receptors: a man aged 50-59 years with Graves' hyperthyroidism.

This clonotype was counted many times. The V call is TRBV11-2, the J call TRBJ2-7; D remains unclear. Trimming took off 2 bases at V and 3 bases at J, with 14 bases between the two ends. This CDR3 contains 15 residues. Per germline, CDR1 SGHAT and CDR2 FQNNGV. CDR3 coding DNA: TGTGCCAGCAGCTTACAGGCCCAGTCTAGCTACGAGCAGTACTTC. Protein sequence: CASSLQAQSSYEQYF.

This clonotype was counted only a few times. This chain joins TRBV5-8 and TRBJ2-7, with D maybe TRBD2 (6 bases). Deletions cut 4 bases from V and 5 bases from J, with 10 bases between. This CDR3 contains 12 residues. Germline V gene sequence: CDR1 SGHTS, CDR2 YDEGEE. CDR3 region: CASSGGTHEQYF. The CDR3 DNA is TGTGCCAGCAGCGGAGGGACGCACGAGCAGTACTTC.

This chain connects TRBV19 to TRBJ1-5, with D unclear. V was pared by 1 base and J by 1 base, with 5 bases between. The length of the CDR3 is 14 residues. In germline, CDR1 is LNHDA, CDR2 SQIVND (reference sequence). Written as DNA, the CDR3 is TGTGCCAGTAGTATAGTTGGGAGCAATCAGCCCCAGCATTTT. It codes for CASSIVGSNQPQHF.

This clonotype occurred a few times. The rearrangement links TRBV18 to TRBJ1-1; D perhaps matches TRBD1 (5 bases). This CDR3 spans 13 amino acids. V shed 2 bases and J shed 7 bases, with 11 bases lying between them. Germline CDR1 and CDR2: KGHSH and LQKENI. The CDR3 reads CASSPKTAYEAFF. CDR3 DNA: TGTGCCAGCTCACCAAAGACAGCATATGAAGCTTTCTTT.

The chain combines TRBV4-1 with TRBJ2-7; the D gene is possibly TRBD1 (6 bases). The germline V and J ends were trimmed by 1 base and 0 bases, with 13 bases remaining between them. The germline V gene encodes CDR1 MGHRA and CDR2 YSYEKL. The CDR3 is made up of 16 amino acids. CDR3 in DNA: TGCGCCAGCAGCCAAGGGCTACAGGGATTCTCCTACGAGCAGTACTTC. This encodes CASSQGLQGFSYEQYF.

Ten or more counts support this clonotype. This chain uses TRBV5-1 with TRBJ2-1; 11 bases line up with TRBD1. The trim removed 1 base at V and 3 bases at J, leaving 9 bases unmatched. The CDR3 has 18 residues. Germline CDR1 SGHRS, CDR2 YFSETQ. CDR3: CASSLQGGQGAIYNEQFF. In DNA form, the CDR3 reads TGCGCCAGCAGCTTGCAGGGAGGACAGGGGGCAATCTACAATGAGCAGTTCTTC.

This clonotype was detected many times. As DNA, the CDR3 is TGTGCCAGCAGTTTAGGGACTAGCGGGGTCTACGAGCAGTACTTC. It encodes CASSLGTSGVYEQYF. This chain uses TRBV12-3 or TRBV12-4 with TRBJ2-7; TRBD2 aligns across 12 bases. The CDR3 is made up of 15 amino acids. The junction had 1 base not matched to a gene; V was cut back by 1 base and J by 3 bases.

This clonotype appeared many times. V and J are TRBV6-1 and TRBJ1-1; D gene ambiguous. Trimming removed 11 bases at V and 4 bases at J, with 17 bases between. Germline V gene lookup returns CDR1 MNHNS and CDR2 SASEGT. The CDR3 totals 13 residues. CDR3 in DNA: TGTGCCGCACAACCTGACACATTCACTGAAGCTTTCTTT. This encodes CAAQPDTFTEAFF.

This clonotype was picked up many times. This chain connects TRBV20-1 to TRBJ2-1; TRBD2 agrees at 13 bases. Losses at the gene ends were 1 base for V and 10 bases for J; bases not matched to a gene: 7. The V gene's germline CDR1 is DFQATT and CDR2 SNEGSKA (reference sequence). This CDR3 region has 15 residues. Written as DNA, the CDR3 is TGCAGTGCTAGAGGCACAGGACTAGCGGGAGTAGAGCAGTTCTTC. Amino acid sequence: CSARGTGLAGVEQFF.

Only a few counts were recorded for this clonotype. The CDR3 sequence: CASSQGSASSSYNEQFF. For the CDR3, the DNA is TGTGCCAGCAGCCAAGGTTCCGCGTCCAGCTCCTACAATGAGCAGTTCTTC. The rearrangement joins TRBV3-1 to TRBJ2-1; D unclear. This CDR3 region has 17 residues. V shed 1 base and J shed 0 bases, with 13 bases lying between them. The germline CDR1 and CDR2 sequences are LGHDT and YNNKEL (reference sequence).

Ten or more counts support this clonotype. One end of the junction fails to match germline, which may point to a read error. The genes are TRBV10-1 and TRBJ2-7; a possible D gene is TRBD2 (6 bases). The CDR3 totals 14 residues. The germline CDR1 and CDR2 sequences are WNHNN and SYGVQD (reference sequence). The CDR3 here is CASSDGGSSYEQYF. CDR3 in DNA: TGTGCCAGCAGTGACGGGGGAAGCTCCTACGAGCAGTACTTC.

This chain's CDR3 is CASSLRTGQNTIYF. CDR3 coding DNA: TGTGCCAGCAGCCTCCGGACAGGGCAAAACACCATATATTTT. The genes are TRBV7-8 and TRBJ1-3; 8 bases agree with TRBD1. The CDR3 totals 14 residues. After removal of 5 bases from V and 6 bases from J, the junction contained 6 bases not matched to a gene. Germline lookup yields CDR1 SGHVS and CDR2 FQNEAQ.

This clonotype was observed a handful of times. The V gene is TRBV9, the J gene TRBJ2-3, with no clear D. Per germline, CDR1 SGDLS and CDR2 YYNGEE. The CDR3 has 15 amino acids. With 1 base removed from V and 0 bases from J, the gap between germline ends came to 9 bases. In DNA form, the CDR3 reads TGTGCCAGCAGCGTACGGGCTACCAGCACAGATACGCAGTATTTT. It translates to CASSVRATSTDTQYF. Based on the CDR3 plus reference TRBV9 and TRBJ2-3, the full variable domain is DSGVTQTPKHLITATGQRVTLRCSPRSGDLSVYWYQQSLDQGLQFLIQYYNGEERAKGNILERFSAQQFPDLHSELNLSSLELGDSALYFCASSVRATSTDTQYFGPGTRLTVL.

The CDR3 loop is CATSEYSDNEQFF. CDR3 in DNA: TGTGCCACCAGTGAGTATAGCGACAATGAGCAGTTCTTC. The J gene is TRBJ2-1, the V gene TRBV24-1; a weak D match, TRBD2 (5 bases). V was trimmed by 4 bases and J by 5 bases, leaving 8 bases between them. This CDR3 region has 13 residues. The V gene's germline CDR1 is KGHDR and CDR2 SFDVKD.

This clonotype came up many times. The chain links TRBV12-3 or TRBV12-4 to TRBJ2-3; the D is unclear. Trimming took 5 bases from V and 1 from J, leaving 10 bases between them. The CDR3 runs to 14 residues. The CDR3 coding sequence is TGTGCCAGCAGTACCGGCCGACGCACAGATACGCAGTATTTT. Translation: CASSTGRRTDTQYF.

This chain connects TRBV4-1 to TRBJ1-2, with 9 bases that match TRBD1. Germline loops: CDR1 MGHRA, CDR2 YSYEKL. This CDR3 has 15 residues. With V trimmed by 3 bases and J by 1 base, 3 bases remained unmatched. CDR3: CASSQEDRGNYGYTF. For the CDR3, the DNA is TGCGCCAGCAGCCAGGAGGACAGGGGTAACTATGGCTACACCTTC.

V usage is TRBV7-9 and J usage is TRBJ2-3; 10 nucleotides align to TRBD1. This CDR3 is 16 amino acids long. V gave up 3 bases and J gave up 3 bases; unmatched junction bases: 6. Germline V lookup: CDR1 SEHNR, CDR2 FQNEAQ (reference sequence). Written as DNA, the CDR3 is TGTGCCAGCAGCTTCACCGGGACAGGGGAGACAGATACGCAGTATTTT. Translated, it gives CASSFTGTGETDTQYF.

The chain's CDR3 is CASSPPLGLDYQYF. CDR3 DNA sequence: TGTGCCAGCTCACCACCGTTGGGCCTAGACTACCAGTACTTC. J is TRBJ2-5 and V is TRBV18; TRBD2 might be the D (5 bases). This CDR3 has 14 residues. Between the trimmed V and J ends, which lost 0 bases and 10 bases, there was a span of 15 bases. CDR1 and CDR2 (germline): KGHSH, LQKENI. The full variable domain, with the rest looked up from reference TRBV18 and TRBJ2-5, is NAGVMQNPRHLVRRRGQEARLRCSPMKGHSHVYWYRQLPEEGLKFMVYLQKENIIDESGMPKERFSAEFPKEGPSILRIQQVVRGDSAAYFCASSPPLGLDYQYFGPGTRLLVL.

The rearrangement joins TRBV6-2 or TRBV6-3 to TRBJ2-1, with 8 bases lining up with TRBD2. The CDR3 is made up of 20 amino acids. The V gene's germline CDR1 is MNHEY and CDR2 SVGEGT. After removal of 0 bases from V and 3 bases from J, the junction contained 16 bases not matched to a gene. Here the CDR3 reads CASSYSIYYPSGLFYNEQFF. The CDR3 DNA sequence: TGTGCCAGCAGTTACTCGATCTATTACCCTAGCGGGCTTTTCTACAATGAGCAGTTCTTC.

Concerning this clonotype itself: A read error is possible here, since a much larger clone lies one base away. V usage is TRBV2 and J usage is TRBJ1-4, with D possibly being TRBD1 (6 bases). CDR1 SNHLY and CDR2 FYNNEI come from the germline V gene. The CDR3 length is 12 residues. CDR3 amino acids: CASSDRGEKPFF. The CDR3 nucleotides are TGTGCCAGCAGTGACAGGGGTGAAAAACCGTTTTTT. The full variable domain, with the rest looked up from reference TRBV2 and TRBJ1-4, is EPEVTQTPSHQVTQMGQEVILRCVPISNHLYFYWYRQILGQKVEFLVSFYNNEISEKSEIFDDQFSVERPDGSNFTLKIRSTKLEDSAMYFCASSDRGEKPFFGSGTQLSVL.

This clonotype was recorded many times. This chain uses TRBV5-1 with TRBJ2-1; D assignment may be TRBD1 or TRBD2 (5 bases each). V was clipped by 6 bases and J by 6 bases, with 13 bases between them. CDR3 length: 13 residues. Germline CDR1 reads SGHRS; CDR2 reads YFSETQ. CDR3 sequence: CASTGTLPNEQFF. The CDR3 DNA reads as TGCGCCAGCACCGGGACCCTACCCAATGAGCAGTTCTTC. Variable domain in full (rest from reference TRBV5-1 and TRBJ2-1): KAGVTQTPRYLIKTRGQQVTLSCSPISGHRSVSWYQQTPGQGLQFLFEYFSETQRNKGNFPGRFSGRQFSNSRSEMNVSTLELGDSALYLCASTGTLPNEQFFGPGTRLTVL.

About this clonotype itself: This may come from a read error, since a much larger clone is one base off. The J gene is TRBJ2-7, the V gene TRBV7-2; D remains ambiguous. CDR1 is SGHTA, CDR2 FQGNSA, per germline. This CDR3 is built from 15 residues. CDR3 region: CASSPSGRDSYEPYF. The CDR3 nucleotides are TGTGCCAGCAGCCCCTCAGGCAGAGACTCCTACGAGCCGTACTTC.

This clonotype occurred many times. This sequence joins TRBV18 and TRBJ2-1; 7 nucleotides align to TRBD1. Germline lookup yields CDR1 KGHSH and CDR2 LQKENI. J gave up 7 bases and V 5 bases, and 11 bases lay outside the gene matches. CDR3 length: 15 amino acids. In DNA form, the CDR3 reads TGTGCCAGCTCAACGACACAGGGGCCGTGGAATGAGCAGTTCTTC. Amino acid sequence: CASSTTQGPWNEQFF.

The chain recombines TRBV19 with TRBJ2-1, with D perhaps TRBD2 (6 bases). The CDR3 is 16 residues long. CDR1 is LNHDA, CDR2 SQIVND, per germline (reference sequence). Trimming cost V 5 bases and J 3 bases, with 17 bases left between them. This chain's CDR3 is CASSAVLAPGYNEQFF. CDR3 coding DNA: TGTGCCAGTAGTGCTGTACTAGCCCCTGGCTACAATGAGCAGTTCTTC.

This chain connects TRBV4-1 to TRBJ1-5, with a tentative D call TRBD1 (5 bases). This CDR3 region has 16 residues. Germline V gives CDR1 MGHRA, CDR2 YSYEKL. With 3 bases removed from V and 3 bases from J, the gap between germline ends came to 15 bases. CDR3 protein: CASSHPKGRNNQPQHF. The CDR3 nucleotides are TGCGCCAGCAGCCATCCTAAGGGACGGAACAATCAGCCCCAGCATTTT.

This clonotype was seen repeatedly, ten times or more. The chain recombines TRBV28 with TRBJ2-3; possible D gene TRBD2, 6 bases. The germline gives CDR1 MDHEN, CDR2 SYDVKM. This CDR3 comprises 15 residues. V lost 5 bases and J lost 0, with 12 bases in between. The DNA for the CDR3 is TGTGCCAGCAGTGCATTAGCGGAGAGCACAGATACGCAGTATTTT. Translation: CASSALAESTDTQYF. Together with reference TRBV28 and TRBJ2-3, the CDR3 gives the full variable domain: DVKVTQSSRYLVKRTGEKVFLECVQDMDHENMFWYRQDPGLGLRLIYFSYDVKMKEKGDIPEGYSVSREKKERFSLILESASTNQTSMYLCASSALAESTDTQYFGPGTRLTVL.

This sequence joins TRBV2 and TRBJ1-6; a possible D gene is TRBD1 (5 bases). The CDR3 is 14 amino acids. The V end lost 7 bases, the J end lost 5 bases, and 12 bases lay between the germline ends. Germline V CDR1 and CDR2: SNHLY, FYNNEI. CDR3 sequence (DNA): TGTGCCAGCATGGGAGACAGAAATAATTCACCCCTCCACTTT. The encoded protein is CASMGDRNNSPLHF.

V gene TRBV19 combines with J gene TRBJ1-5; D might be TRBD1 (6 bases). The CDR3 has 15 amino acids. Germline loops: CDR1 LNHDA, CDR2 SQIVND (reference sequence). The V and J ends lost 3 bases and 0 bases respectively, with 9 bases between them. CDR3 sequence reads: CASSIPGDSNQPQHF. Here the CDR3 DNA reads TGTGCCAGTAGTATTCCAGGGGATAGCAATCAGCCCCAGCATTTT.

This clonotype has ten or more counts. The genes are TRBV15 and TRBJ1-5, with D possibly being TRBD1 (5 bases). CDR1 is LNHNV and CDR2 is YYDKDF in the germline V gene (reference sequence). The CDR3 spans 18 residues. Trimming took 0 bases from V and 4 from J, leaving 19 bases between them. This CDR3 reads CATSRDLAGMGRNQPQHF. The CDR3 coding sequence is TGTGCCACCAGCAGAGATTTAGCAGGGATGGGTCGAAATCAGCCCCAGCATTTT.

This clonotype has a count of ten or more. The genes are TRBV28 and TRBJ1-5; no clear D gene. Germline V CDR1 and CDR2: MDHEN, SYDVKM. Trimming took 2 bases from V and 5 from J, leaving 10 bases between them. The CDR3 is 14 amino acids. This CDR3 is CASSLGQSYQPQHF. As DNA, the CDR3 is TGTGCCAGCAGTTTAGGGCAGAGTTATCAGCCCCAGCATTTT.

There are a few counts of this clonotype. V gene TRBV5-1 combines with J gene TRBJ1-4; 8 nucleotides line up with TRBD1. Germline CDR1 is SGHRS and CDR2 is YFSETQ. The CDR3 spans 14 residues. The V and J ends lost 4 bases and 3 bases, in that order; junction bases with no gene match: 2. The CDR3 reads CASSTTGANEKLFF. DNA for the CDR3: TGCGCCAGCAGCACGACAGGGGCTAATGAAAAACTGTTTTTT.

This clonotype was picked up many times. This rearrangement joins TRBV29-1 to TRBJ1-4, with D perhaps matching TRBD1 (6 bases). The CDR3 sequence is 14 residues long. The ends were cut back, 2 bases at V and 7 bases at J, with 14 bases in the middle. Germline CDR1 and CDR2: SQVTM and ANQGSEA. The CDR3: CSVEIGAGAEKLFF. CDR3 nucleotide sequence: TGCAGCGTTGAAATAGGGGCAGGGGCTGAAAAACTGTTTTTT.